This TCR beta chain was captured by sequencing in a study of blood T cell repertoires in COVID-19. Study-level background: Specimens from acute and convalescent COVID-19 originated in the United States, Italy and Spain.

The CDR3 extends over 14 amino acids. Germline values: CDR1 SGHRS, CDR2 YFSETQ. Trimming cost V 0 bases and J 2 bases, with 7 bases left between them. TCRdb's copy holds only in-frame clones and misses some; the assay was immunoSEQ multiplex PCR. This table holds under 40,000 clones, roughly 84% found once. V and J are TRBV5-1 and TRBJ2-3; D gene uncertain. The clonotype originates from a man aged 55 to 70 with active COVID-19. The sample consisted of peripheral blood. The chain's CDR3 is CASSLGGVTDTQYF. The CDR3 DNA is TGCGCCAGCAGCTTGGGCGGAGTCACAGATACGCAGTATTTT.